This is a list of T cell receptor beta chains from one sample in a study of identical twins. In TCRdb, the 5' RACE reads were re-called with MiXCR into one record per CDR3 protein. The repertoire includes more than 650,000 distinct CDR3 sequences, roughly 6% of them detected once, and around 1.7% sits in the top ten. Sequenced: naive T cells sorted from blood. The source is a man aged 18 to 30 in good health. CDR3s include the opening cysteine and the closing phenylalanine or tryptophan. The D gene is left open where the match is weak. Size is omitted from some rows. Given values are once, few, many or a class for expanded clones.

d_gene | j_gene | v_gene | abundance | CDR3aa | CDR3nt
- | TRBJ2-1 | TRBV27 | many | CASSQGIESYNEQFF | TGTGCCAGCAGCCAGGGGATAGAGTCCTACAATGAGCAGTTCTTC
TRBD1 | TRBJ2-7 | TRBV20-1 | many | CSAWTGALLYEQYF | TGCAGTGCTTGGACAGGGGCCCTTCTCTACGAGCAGTACTTC
- | TRBJ2-3 | TRBV7-2 | few | CASQLSPDTQYF | TGTGCCAGCCAGCTGAGCCCAGATACGCAGTATTTT
TRBD1 | TRBJ2-1 | TRBV20-1 | many | CSATPGTGAGEQFF | TGCAGTGCTACACCCGGGACAGGGGCAGGTGAGCAGTTCTTC
TRBD1 | TRBJ2-2 | TRBV15 | many | CATSRGGQVITGELFF | TGTGCCACCAGCAGAGGGGGACAGGTTATCACCGGGGAGCTGTTTTTT
- | TRBJ1-6 | TRBV29-1 | many | CSVSIQGIDSPLHF | TGCAGCGTGTCAATCCAGGGGATAGATTCACCCCTCCACTTT
TRBD1 | TRBJ2-3 | TRBV20-1 | many | CSAREAGGLYTQYF | TGCAGTGCTAGAGAAGCAGGGGGCCTTTATACGCAGTATTTT
TRBD1 | TRBJ1-2 | TRBV5-1 | many | CASSLDRGDGYTF | TGCGCCAGCAGCTTGGACAGGGGGGATGGCTACACCTTC
TRBD2 | TRBJ2-1 | TRBV5-1 | many | CASSLGRTSRSNEQFF | TGCGCCAGCAGCTTGGGTCGGACTAGCAGGTCCAATGAGCAGTTCTTC
TRBD2 | TRBJ2-5 | TRBV7-8 | few | CASSLMGLAVPQETQYF | TGTGCCAGCAGCTTAATGGGACTAGCGGTTCCTCAAGAGACCCAGTACTTC
TRBD2 | TRBJ2-3 | TRBV20-1 | many | CSAFLSGSTDTQYF | TGCAGTGCTTTCCTTAGCGGGAGCACAGATACGCAGTATTTT
- | TRBJ2-7 | TRBV29-1 | many | CSVPQEGKLLYEQYF | TGCAGCGTTCCCCAGGAGGGCAAGCTTTTATACGAGCAGTACTTC
- | TRBJ1-2 | TRBV7-2 | many | CASSQGRTLYGYTF | TGTGCCAGCAGCCAGGGACGGACCCTCTATGGCTACACCTTC
- | TRBJ1-1 | TRBV20-1 | few | CSAQDRTFEAFF | TGCAGTGCCCAGGACCGAACATTTGAAGCTTTCTTT
- | TRBJ1-2 | TRBV7-9 | many | CASSLKGSQPYGYTF | TGTGCCAGCAGCTTAAAGGGGAGCCAACCTTATGGCTACACCTTC
- | TRBJ1-1 | TRBV12-3/TRBV12-4 | many | CASSFGPPNTEAFF | TGTGCCAGCAGTTTTGGCCCACCGAACACTGAAGCTTTCTTT
- | TRBJ2-1 | TRBV7-2 | many | CASSFGLASYNEQFF | TGTGCCAGCAGCTTTGGGCTAGCGTCCTACAATGAGCAGTTCTTC
- | TRBJ1-6 | TRBV5-1 | many | CASSSEAQDSPLHF | TGCGCCAGCAGCTCCGAGGCTCAGGACTCACCCCTCCACTTT
- | TRBJ2-5 | TRBV7-2 | - | CASSLGSRLPRETQYF | TGTGCCAGCAGCTTAGGGTCCCGCCTACCTCGGGAGACCCAGTACTTC
TRBD1 | TRBJ2-1 | TRBV20-1 | many | CSANSGTGFNEQFF | TGCAGTGCTAACTCCGGGACAGGGTTCAATGAGCAGTTCTTC
- | TRBJ2-2 | TRBV18 | - | CASSPQVPVGELFF | TGTGCCAGCTCACCACAGGTTCCGGTCGGGGAGCTGTTTTTT
- | TRBJ2-1 | TRBV20-1 | many | CSARRRDFDEQFF | TGCAGTGCTAGGCGCCGGGACTTCGATGAGCAGTTCTTC
- | TRBJ2-4 | TRBV27 | few | CASSFTILLAKNIQYF | TGTGCCAGCAGTTTTACTATTCTGCTAGCCAAAAACATTCAGTACTTC
- | TRBJ2-2 | TRBV7-2 | few | CASRPRPGKATGELFF | TGTGCCAGCAGACCAAGACCCGGTAAAGCCACCGGGGAGCTGTTTTTT
- | TRBJ1-2 | TRBV6-2/TRBV6-3 | many | CASSSYSVYGYTF | TGTGCCAGCAGTTCTTACAGTGTCTATGGCTACACCTTC
- | TRBJ1-1 | TRBV5-1 | - | CASSPQDPGVAEAFF | TGCGCCAGCAGCCCCCAGGACCCCGGAGTTGCTGAAGCTTTCTTT
TRBD2 | TRBJ2-1 | TRBV18 | few | CASSLAGGPLRLSGSYNEQFF | TGTGCCAGCTCACTAGCGGGAGGGCCTCTTAGACTATCGGGCTCCTACAATGAGCAGTTCTTC
- | TRBJ2-7 | TRBV29-1 | few | CSVHVRGYPYEQYF | TGCAGCGTCCACGTTCGTGGTTACCCCTACGAGCAGTACTTC
- | TRBJ1-5 | TRBV7-2 | few | CASSRSRGSNQPQHF | TGTGCCAGCAGCCGCTCCAGGGGATCCAATCAGCCCCAGCATTTT
- | TRBJ2-7 | TRBV6-1 | many | CASNPGGGGEQYF | TGTGCCAGCAATCCAGGGGGCGGGGGCGAGCAGTACTTC
TRBD2 | TRBJ2-3 | TRBV11-1 | many | CASSSGLAGVGSTDTQYF | TGTGCCAGCAGCTCGGGACTAGCGGGAGTCGGGAGCACAGATACGCAGTATTTT
- | TRBJ1-1 | TRBV3-1 | many | CASSRPMNTEAFF | TGTGCCAGCAGCCGTCCCATGAACACTGAAGCTTTCTTT
- | TRBJ2-1 | TRBV7-9 | many | CASSQSWDEQFF | TGTGCCAGCAGCCAGAGCTGGGATGAGCAGTTCTTC
- | TRBJ2-1 | TRBV29-1 | few | CSVESFSSDEQFF | TGCAGCGTTGAGAGTTTTTCCTCCGATGAGCAGTTCTTC
- | TRBJ2-4 | TRBV4-2 | - | CASSPGAPILRNIQYF | TGTGCCAGCAGCCCAGGGGCACCAATCTTACGGAACATTCAGTACTTC
TRBD1 | TRBJ1-2 | TRBV15 | many | CATSRGDRDGYTF | TGTGCCACCAGCAGAGGGGACAGGGATGGCTACACCTTC
TRBD1 | TRBJ2-6 | TRBV6-2/TRBV6-3 | - | CASTGTGGAHYGANVLTF | TGTGCCAGCACCGGGACAGGGGGCGCTCACTACGGGGCCAACGTCCTGACTTTC